This TCR beta chain is from a study of shared clonotypes between healthy human individuals. Whole-study context: Sampling drew on donors who were a couple of women and a few men aged 18 to 49.

The V segment lost 5 bases and the J segment 2 bases; nucleotides outside the gene matches: 3. CDR3 length equals 14 residues. Germline CDR1 and CDR2: MDHEN and SYDVKM. Sorted-subset replicate PCR reactions contained 200 ng DNA, corresponding to some 29,000 T cell genomes. Generated by immunoSEQ multiplex PCR, the TCRdb table keeps only in-frame clones and is missing some. There are roughly 1,600,000 clones in the sample; just under 99% occur only once, and around 0.38% lies in the top ten. The source of this sequence is a man aged 30 to 45 in good health. The rearrangement joins TRBV28 to TRBJ2-7; 10 nucleotides agree with TRBD1. Sequenced material: naive CD4+ T cells sorted from blood. Subset here: CD45RA+ positively selected. CDR3 sequence: CASSDRGLPYEQYF. CDR3 coding DNA: TGTGCCAGCAGTGACAGGGGGCTCCCCTACGAGCAGTACTTC.